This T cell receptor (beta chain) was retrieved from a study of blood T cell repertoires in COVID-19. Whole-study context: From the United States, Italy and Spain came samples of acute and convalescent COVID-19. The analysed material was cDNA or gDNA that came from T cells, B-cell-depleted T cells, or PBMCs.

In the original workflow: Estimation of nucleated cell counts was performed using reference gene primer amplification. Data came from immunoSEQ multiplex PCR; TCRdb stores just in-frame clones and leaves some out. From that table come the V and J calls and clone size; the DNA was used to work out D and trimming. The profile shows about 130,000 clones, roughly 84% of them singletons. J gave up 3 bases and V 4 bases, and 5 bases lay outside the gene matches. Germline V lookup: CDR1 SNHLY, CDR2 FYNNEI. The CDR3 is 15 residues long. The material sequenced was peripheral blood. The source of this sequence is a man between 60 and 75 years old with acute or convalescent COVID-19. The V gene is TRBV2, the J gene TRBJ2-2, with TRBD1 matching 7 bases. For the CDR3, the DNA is TGTGCCAGCAGTGGGCAGGGGGTCTACACCGGGGAGCTGTTTTTT. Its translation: CASSGQGVYTGELFF.